The clone carrying this TCR beta chain was found once. Antigen: not known. At the Johns Hopkins FTIC core, DNA taken from cultured CD4+ T cells was sequenced by way of the Oncomine TCR Beta short-read assay. TCRdb itself ran the PCR reads through MiXCR, one entry per CDR3 protein. This table holds under 15,000 distinct CDR3 sequences, over 25% found once. The entry originates in a study of vaccination and CD4 T cells after COVID-19. Study details: Four females and six males made up the convalescents, with two Hispanic. Whole-study findings and limits: Convalescent patients displayed spike mono-reactivity in 304 of 307 vaccine-specific clones.

The treatment was: 10-day PBMC culture with coronavirus spike peptide pools or control peptides (ViraFEST assay). Cell culture was performed with 1.5 million to 2 million PBMCs per well in the presence of approximately 9.4 IU/ml IL-2 and 10 ug/ml peptide pools. The authors replaced half the medium with fresh IL-2 medium on days 3 and 7. Germline trimming cut 6 bases from V and 2 bases from J; bases unmatched to any gene: 18. There are 18 residues in the CDR3. Germline values: CDR1 SGHNT, CDR2 YYREEE (reference sequence). The sequenced sample was CD4+ T cells from blood, cultured in vitro, obtained after SARS-CoV-2 vaccination. This sequence joins TRBV5-4 and TRBJ2-3, with 7 positions matching TRBD2. The sequence was collected from a human donor who had recovered from COVID-19. The CDR3: CASTGAAETSLFTDTQYF. In nucleotides, the CDR3 is TGTGCCAGCACCGGGGCCGCGGAGACTAGCTTATTCACAGATACGCAGTATTTT. The full variable domain, completed using reference TRBV5-4 and TRBJ2-3, is ETGVTQSPTHLIKTRGQQVTLRCSSQSGHNTVSWYQQALGQGPQFIFQYYREEENGRGNFPPRFSGLQFPNYSSELNVNALELDDSALYLCASTGAAETSLFTDTQYFGPGTRLTVL.